The 4 T cell receptor beta chains presented below share a single source sample, sequenced in a study of patients and donors after allogeneic stem cell transplantation. In TCRdb, the RT-PCR reads were re-called with MiXCR into one record per CDR3 protein. The table includes under 200,000 distinct CDR3 sequences, approximately 30% detected once. Material: blood, either unsorted or a sorted T cell fraction (not recorded which). These receptors all stem from a human donor who was either an allogeneic HSCT recipient or a stem cell or donor lymphocyte infusion donor (not recorded which). It is not recorded whose cells these are; they may come from a transplant donor.

Turning to this clonotype: Possible read error: a much larger clone is one base away. The chain recombines TRBV6-6 with TRBJ1-6; 9 bases agree with TRBD1. The CDR3 has 13 residues. The V gene's germline CDR1 is MNHNY and CDR2 SVGAGI (reference sequence). V dropped 6 bases and J dropped 7; count of bases not matched to a gene: 1. CDR3 DNA: TGTGCCAGCAGCGGACAGGGGAATTCACCCCTCCACTTT. Translated, it gives CASSGQGNSPLHF.

The gene calls are TRBV6-5 and TRBJ2-2; the match to TRBD2 covers 11 bases. The CDR3 covers 17 residues. V gave up 2 bases and J gave up 5 bases; unmatched junction bases: 7. The germline V gene encodes CDR1 MNHEY and CDR2 SVGAGI. The DNA for the CDR3 is TGTGCCAGCAGTTACGATAGCGGGAGGGCCCTAACCGGGGAGCTGTTTTTT. This gives the protein CASSYDSGRALTGELFF.

This clonotype was counted only a few times. V usage is TRBV3-1 and J usage is TRBJ1-5, with unresolved D. The CDR3 contains 12 residues. Germline V lookup: CDR1 LGHDT, CDR2 YNNKEL (reference sequence). Between the trimmed V and J ends, which lost 1 base and 4 bases, there was a span of 2 bases. The CDR3 protein is CASSQVNQPQHF. CDR3 sequence (DNA): TGTGCCAGCAGCCAAGTTAATCAGCCCCAGCATTTT.

This chain links TRBV12-3 or TRBV12-4 with TRBJ2-1; unclear D gene. CDR3 size: 14 residues. V lost 6 bases and J lost 0, with 9 bases in between. This CDR3 is CASSPFNSYNEQFF. CDR3 nucleotide sequence: TGTGCCAGCAGCCCTTTTAACTCCTACAATGAGCAGTTCTTC.